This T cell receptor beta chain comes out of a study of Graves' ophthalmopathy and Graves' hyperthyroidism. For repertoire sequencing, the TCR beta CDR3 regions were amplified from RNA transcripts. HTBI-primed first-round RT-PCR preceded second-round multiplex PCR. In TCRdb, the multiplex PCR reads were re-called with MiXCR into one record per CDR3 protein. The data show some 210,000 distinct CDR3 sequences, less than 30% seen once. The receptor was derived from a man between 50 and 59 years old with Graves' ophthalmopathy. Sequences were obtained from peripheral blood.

The CDR3 protein is CASTSVDTSYEQYF. The CDR3 DNA reads as TGTGCCAGCACCTCTGTGGACACTTCCTACGAGCAGTACTTC. V and J are TRBV7-2 and TRBJ2-7, with D perhaps matching TRBD1 (5 bases). This CDR3 is 14 amino acids long. Trimming cost V 7 bases and J 1 base, with 14 bases left between them. From germline, CDR1 is SGHTA and CDR2 FQGNSA.